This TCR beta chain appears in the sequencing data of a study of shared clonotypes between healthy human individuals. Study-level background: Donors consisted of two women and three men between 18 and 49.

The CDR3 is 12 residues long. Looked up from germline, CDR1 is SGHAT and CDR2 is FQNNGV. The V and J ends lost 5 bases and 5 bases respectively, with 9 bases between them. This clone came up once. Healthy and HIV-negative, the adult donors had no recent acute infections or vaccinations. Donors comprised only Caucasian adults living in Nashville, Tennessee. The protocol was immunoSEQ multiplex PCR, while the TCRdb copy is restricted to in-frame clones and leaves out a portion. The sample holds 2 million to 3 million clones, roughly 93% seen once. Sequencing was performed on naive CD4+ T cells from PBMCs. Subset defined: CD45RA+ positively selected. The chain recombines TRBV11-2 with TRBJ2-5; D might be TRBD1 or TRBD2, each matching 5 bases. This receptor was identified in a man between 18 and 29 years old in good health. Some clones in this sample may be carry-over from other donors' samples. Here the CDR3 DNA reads TGTGCCAGCAGCGCCGAGGGGGAGACCCAGTACTTC. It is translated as CASSAEGETQYF.